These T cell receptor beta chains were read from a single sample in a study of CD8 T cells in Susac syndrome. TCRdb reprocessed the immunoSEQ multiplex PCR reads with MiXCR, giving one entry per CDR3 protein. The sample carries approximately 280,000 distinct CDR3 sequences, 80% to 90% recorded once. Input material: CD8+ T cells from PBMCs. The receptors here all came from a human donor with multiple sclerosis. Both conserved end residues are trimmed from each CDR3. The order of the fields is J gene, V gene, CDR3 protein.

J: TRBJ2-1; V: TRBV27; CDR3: ASSLSLTGDYNEQF
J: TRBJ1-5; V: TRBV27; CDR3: ASSWGPSNQPQH
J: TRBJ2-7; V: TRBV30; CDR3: AWSVRVYEQY
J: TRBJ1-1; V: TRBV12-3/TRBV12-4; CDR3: ASSRTGGRTEAF
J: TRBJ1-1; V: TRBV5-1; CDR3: ASSLKSGTEAF
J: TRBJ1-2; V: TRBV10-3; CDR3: AISERKYGYT
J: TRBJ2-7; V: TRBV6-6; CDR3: ASRPRDRGPYEQY
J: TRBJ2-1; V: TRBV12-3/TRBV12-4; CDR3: ASRQGLEQF
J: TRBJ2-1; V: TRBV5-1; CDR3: ASSFFGENNEQF
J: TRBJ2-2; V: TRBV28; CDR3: ASGGDRELF